This T cell receptor beta chain was sequenced during a study of spatial heterogeneity in lung cancer. Regarding the study as a whole: How many expanded intratumoral alpha and beta TCRs were present tracked the tumor mutation count, which was a count of nonsynonymous mutations.

TCRdb re-called the 5' RACE reads with MiXCR, one entry per CDR3 protein. The sample records about 14,000 distinct CDR3 sequences, approximately 4.5% being singletons. This clonotype was detected a few times. What it recognizes is unknown. Time point meaning: sample taken at primary tumor resection. This receptor was identified in a female donor with early-stage non-small cell lung cancer. The sequenced sample was lung tumor tissue, obtained at surgery.

The CDR3 loop is CASSLEVFGELFF. CDR3 DNA sequence: TGTGCCAGCAGTTTAGAGGTCTTCGGGGAGCTGTTTTTT. V usage is TRBV28 and J usage is TRBJ2-2, with no clear D. CDR1 MDHEN and CDR2 SYDVKM come from the germline V gene. The CDR3 spans 13 residues. The V end was cut by 2 bases, the J end by 7 bases, with 8 bases between.